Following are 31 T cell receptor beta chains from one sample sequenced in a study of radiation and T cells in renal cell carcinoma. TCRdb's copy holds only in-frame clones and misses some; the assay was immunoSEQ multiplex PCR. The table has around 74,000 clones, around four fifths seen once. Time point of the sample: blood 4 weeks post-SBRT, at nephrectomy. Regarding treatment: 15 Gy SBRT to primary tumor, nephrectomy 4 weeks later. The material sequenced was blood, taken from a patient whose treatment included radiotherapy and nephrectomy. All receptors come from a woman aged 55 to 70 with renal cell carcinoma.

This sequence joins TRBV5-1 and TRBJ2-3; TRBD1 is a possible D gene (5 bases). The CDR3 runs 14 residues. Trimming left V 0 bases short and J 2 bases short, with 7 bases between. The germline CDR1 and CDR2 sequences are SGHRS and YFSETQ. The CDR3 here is CASSLGQFTDTQYF. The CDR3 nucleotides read TGCGCCAGCAGCTTGGGACAGTTCACAGATACGCAGTATTTT.

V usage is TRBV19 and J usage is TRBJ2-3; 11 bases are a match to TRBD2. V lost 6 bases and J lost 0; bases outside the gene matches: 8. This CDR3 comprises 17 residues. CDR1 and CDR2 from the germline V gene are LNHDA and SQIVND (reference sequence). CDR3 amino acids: CASSPRLAGFSTDTQYF. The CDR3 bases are TGTGCCAGTAGCCCACGACTAGCGGGATTTAGCACAGATACGCAGTATTTT.

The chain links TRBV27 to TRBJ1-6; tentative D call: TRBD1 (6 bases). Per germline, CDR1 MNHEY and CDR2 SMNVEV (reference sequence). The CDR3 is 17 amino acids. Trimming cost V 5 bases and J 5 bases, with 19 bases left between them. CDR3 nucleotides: TGTGCCAGCAGTCCCGCCCCCGACAGGTCGGATAATTCACCCCTCCACTTT. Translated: CASSPAPDRSDNSPLHF.

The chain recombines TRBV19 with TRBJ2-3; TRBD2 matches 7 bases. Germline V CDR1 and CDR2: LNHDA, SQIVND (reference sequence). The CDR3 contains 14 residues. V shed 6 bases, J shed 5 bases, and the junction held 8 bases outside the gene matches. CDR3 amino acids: CASRSGMKGDTQYF. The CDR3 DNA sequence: TGTGCCAGTAGGAGCGGGATGAAGGGAGATACGCAGTATTTT.

The CDR3 here is CASSPNRNTEAFF. The CDR3 DNA reads TGTGCCAGCAGCCCCAACAGAAACACTGAAGCTTTCTTT. The gene calls are TRBV27 and TRBJ1-1; D unresolved. CDR1 MNHEY and CDR2 SMNVEV come from the germline V gene (reference sequence). V shed 6 bases and J shed 2 bases, with 10 bases lying between them. The CDR3 contains 13 residues.

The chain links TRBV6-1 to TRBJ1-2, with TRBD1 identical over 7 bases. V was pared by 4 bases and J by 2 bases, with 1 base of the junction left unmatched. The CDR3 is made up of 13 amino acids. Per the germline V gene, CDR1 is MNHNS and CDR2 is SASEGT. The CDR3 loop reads CASSGQGNYGYTF. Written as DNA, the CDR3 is TGTGCCAGCAGTGGACAGGGAAACTATGGCTACACCTTC.

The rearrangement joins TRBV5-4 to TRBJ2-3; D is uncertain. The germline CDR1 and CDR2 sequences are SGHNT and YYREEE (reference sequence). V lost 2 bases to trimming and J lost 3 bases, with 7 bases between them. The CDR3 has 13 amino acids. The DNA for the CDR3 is TGTGCCAGCAGCTTACAGAGGACAGATACGCAGTATTTT. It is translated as CASSLQRTDTQYF.

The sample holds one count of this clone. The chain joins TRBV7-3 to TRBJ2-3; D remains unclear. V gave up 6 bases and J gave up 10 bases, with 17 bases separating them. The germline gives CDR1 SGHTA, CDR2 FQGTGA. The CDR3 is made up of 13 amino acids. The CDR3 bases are TGTGCCAGCAGTCCGACTTTAGTAAGGGCGCAGTATTTT. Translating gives CASSPTLVRAQYF.

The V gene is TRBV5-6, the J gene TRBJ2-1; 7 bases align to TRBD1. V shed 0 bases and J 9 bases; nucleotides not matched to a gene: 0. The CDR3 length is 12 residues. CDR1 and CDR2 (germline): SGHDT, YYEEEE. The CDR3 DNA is TGTGCCAGCAGCTTGGCAGGGGGTGAGCAGTTCTTC. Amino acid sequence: CASSLAGGEQFF.

The CDR3 sequence is CASSLRQGKDTQYF. In DNA form, the CDR3 reads TGCGCCAGCAGCTTGAGGCAGGGGAAAGATACGCAGTATTTT. The chain carries TRBV5-1 and TRBJ2-3; TRBD1 might be the D (6 bases). Trimming stripped 1 base from V and 5 bases from J, with 11 bases between. This CDR3 has 14 amino acids. Germline V CDR1 and CDR2: SGHRS, YFSETQ.

This CDR3 is CASSLAGNTEAFF. The CDR3 DNA follows: TGCGCCAGCAGCTTGGCAGGGAACACTGAAGCTTTCTTT. The V gene is TRBV5-1, the J gene TRBJ1-1, with D unresolved. V was pared by 0 bases and J by 1 base, with 4 bases between. The CDR3 spans 13 residues. The germline gives CDR1 SGHRS, CDR2 YFSETQ.

CDR3 in DNA: TGTGCCAGCAGCCCAAACCCAGGGGGTAGAGACGAAAAACTGTTTTTT. This sequence encodes CASSPNPGGRDEKLFF. The V gene is TRBV7-8, the J gene TRBJ1-4; 7 nucleotides align to TRBD1. The CDR3 consists of 16 residues. V lost 5 bases, J lost 8 bases, and 14 bases stayed unmatched. Germline V gene lookup returns CDR1 SGHVS and CDR2 FQNEAQ. Combining the CDR3 with reference TRBV7-8 and TRBJ1-4 gives the whole variable domain GAGVSQSPRYKVAKRGQDVALRCDPISGHVSLFWYQQALGQGPEFLTYFQNEAQLDKSGLPSDRFFAERPEGSVSTLKIQRTQQEDSAVYLCASSPNPGGRDEKLFFGSGTQLSVL.

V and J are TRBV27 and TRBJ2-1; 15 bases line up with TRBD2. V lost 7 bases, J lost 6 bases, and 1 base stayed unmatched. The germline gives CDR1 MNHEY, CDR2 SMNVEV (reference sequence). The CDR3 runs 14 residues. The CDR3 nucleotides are TGTGCCAGCAAGGGACTAGCGGGAGGCAATGAGCAGTTCTTC. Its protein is CASKGLAGGNEQFF.

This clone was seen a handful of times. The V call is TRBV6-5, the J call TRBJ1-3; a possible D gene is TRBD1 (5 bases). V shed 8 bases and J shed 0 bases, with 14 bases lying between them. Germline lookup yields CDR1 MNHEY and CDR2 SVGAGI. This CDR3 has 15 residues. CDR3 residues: CASSQRGISGNTIYF. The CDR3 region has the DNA TGTGCCAGCTCTCAGCGGGGGATCTCTGGAAACACCATATATTTT.

In nucleotides, the CDR3 is TGCAGCGTTCCACAACTCGGCGCGGCTGAGCTTGAAGCTTTCTTT. Its protein is CSVPQLGAAELEAFF. The rearrangement joins TRBV29-1 to TRBJ1-1; the D is unclear. Per germline, CDR1 SQVTM and CDR2 ANQGSEA. The V gene lost 5 bases and the J gene lost 7 bases, with 23 bases spanning the gap. There are 15 residues in the CDR3.

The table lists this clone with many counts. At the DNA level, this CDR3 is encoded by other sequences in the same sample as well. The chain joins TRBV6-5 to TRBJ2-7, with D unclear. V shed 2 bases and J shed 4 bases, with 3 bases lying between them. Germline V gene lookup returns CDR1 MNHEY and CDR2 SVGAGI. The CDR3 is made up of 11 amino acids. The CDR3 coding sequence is TGTGCCAGCAGTTACGCGTACGAGCAGTACTTC. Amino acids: CASSYAYEQYF.

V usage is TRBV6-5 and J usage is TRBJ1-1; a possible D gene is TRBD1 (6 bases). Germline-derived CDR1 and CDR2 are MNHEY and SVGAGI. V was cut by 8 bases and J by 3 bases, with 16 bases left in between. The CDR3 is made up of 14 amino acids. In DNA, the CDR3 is TGTGCCAGCGGTTGGCAGGGGTCGGACACTGAAGCTTTCTTT. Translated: CASGWQGSDTEAFF.

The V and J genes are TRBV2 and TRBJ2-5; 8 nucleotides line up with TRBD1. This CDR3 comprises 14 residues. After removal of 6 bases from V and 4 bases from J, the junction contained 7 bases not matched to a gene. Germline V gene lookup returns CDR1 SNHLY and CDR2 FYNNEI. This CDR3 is CASSYRTGLETQYF. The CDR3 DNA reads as TGTGCCAGCAGCTACCGGACAGGGTTAGAGACCCAGTACTTC.

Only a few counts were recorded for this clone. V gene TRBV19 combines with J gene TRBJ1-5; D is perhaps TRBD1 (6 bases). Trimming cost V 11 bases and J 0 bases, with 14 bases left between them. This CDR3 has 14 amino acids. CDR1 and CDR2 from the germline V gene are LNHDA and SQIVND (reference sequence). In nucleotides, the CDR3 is TGTGCCGGCGGGACACCGTATAGCAATCAGCCCCAGCATTTT. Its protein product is CAGGTPYSNQPQHF. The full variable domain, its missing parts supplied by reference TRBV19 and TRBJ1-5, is DGGITQSPKYLFRKEGQNVTLSCEQNLNHDAMYWYRQDPGQGLRLIYYSQIVNDFQKGDIAEGYSVSREKKESFPLTVTSAQKNPTAFYLCAGGTPYSNQPQHFGDGTRLSIL.

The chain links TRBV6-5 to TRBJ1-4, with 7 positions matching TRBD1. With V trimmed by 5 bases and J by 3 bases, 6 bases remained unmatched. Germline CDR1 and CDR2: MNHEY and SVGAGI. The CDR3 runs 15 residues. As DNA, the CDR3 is TGTGCCAGCAGTACAACAGGGGCCTCTAATGAAAAACTGTTTTTT. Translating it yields CASSTTGASNEKLFF.

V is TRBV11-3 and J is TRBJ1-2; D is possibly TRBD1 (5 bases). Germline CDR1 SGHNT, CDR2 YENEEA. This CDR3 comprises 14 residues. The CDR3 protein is CDTSGRGVYYGYTF. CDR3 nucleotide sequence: TGTGACACCTCGGGGCGGGGGGTATACTATGGCTACACCTTC.

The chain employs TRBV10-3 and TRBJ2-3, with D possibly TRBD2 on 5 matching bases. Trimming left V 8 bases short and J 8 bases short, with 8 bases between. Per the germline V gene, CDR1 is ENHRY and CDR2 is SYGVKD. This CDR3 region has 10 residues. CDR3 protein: CAIGGGTQYF. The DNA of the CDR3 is TGTGCCATCGGAGGTGGTACGCAGTATTTT.

The CDR3 DNA reads as TGTGCCATCAGTGAGTCGAAGGGTGGAAATTCACCCCTCCACTTT. Protein: CAISESKGGNSPLHF. This chain links TRBV10-3 with TRBJ1-6; D unresolved. The CDR3 is made up of 15 amino acids. Germline-derived CDR1 and CDR2 are ENHRY and SYGVKD. Between the trimmed V and J ends, which lost 0 bases and 7 bases, there was a span of 10 bases.

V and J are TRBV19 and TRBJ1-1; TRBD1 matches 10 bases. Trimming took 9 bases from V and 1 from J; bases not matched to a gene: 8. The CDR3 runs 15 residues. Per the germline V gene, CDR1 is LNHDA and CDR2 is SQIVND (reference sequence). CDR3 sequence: CASRQGAQPNTEAFF. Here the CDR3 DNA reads TGTGCCAGCCGACAGGGGGCTCAACCGAACACTGAAGCTTTCTTT.

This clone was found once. CDR3 sequence (DNA): TGTGCCAGCCGCACCGGGACAGGGGCAGATACGCAGTATTTT. Protein: CASRTGTGADTQYF. V gene TRBV7-2 combines with J gene TRBJ2-3; 10 nucleotides agree with TRBD1. The germline gives CDR1 SGHTA, CDR2 FQGNSA. Losses at the gene ends were 8 bases for V and 4 bases for J; bases not matched to a gene: 6. This CDR3 has 14 amino acids.

The DNA of the CDR3 is TGCGCCAGCAGCGCGGGACAGGGGATGAACACTGAAGCTTTCTTT. It encodes CASSAGQGMNTEAFF. The chain uses TRBV4-1 and TRBJ1-1, with 10 bases fitting TRBD1. The CDR3 totals 15 residues. V lost 5 bases to trimming and J lost 0 bases; unmatched junction nucleotides: 3. Per the germline V gene, CDR1 is MGHRA and CDR2 is YSYEKL.

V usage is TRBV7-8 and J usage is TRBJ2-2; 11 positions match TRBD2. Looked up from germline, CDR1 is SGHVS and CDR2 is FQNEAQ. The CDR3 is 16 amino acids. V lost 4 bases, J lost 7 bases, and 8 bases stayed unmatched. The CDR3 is CASSSLAGGPVGELFF. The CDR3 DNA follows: TGTGCCAGCAGCTCCTTAGCGGGAGGGCCGGTCGGGGAGCTGTTTTTT.

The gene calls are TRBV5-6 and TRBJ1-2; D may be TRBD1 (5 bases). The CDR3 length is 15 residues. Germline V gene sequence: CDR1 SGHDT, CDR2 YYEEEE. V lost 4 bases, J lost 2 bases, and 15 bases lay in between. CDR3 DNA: TGTGCCAGCAGCGACAGCCAGCTACCAAACTATGGCTACACCTTC. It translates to CASSDSQLPNYGYTF.

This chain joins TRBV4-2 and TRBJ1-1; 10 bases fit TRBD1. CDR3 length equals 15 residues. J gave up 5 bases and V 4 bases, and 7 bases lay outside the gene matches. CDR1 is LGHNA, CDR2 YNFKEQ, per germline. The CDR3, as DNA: TGTGCCAGCAGCCGGCCCGGGACAGGGGTTACTGAAGCTTTCTTT. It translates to CASSRPGTGVTEAFF.

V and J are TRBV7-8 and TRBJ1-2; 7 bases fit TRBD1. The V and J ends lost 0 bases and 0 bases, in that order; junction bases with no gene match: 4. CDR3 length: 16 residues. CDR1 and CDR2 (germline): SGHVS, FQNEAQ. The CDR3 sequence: CASSLAGTVANYGYTF. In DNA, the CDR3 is TGTGCCAGCAGCTTAGCCGGGACAGTCGCTAACTATGGCTACACCTTC.

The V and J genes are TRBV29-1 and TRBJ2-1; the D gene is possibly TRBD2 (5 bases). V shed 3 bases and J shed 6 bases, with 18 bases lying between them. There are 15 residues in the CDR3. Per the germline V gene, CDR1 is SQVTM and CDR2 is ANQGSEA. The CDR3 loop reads CSVESIPWAGNEQFF. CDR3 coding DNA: TGCAGCGTTGAGTCTATCCCTTGGGCGGGCAATGAGCAGTTCTTC.